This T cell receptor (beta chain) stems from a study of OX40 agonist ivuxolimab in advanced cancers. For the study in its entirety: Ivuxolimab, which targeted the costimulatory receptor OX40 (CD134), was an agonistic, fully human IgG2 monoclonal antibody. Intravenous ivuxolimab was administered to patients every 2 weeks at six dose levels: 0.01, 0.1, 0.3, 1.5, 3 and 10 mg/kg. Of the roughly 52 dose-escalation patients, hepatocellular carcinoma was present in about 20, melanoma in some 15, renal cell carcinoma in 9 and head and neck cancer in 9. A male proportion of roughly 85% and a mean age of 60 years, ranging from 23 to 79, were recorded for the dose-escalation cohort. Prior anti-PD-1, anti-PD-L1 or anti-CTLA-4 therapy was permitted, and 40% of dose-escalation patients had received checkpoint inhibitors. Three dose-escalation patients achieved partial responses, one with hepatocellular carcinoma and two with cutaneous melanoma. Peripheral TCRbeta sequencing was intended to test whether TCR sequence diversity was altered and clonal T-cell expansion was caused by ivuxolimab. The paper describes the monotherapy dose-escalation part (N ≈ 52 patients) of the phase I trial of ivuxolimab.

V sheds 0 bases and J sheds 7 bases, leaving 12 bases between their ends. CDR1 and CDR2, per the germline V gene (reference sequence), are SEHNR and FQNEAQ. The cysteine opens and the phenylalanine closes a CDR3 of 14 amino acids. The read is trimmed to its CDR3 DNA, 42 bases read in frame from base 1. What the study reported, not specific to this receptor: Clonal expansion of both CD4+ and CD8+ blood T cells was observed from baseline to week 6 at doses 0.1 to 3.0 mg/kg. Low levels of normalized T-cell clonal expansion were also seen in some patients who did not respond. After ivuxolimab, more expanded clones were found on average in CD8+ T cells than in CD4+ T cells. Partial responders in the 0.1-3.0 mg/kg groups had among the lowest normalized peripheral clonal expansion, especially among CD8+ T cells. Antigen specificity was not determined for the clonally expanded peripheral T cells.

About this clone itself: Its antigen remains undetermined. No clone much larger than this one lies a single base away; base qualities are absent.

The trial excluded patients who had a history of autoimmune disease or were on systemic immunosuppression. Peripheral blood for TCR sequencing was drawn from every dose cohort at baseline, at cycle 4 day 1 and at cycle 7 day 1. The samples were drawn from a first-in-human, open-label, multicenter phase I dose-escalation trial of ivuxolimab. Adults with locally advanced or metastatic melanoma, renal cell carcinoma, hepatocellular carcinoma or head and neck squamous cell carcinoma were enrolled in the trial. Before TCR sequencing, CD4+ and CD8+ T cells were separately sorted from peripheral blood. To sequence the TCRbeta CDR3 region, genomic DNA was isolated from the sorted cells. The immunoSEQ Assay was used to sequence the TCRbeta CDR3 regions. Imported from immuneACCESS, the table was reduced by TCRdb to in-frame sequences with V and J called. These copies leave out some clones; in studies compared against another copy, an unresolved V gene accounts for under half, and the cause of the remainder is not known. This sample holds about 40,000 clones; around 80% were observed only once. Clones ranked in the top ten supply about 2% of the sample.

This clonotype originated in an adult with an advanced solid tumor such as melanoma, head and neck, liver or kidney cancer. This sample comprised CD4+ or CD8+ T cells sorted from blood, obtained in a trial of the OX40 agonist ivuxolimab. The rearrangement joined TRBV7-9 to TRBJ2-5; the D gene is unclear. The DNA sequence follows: TGTGCCAGCAGCTTAGCCCCCCCATTTGGGACCCAGTACTTC. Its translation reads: CASSLAPPFGTQYF.